These 19 T cell receptor beta chains came from one sample sequenced in a study of cytomegalovirus exposure and HLA in healthy donors. PCR amplification relied on 60 Vbeta primers (plus 13 Jbeta primers). This table comes from immunoSEQ multiplex PCR, and its TCRdb copy is limited to in-frame clones, with some not included. In all, the sample yields under 250,000 clones. Sample: PBMCs. All receptors derive from a girl aged 2-9 years in good health and CMV-seropositive.

V gene TRBV28 combines with J gene TRBJ2-7, with a possible D match to TRBD1 (6 bases). This CDR3 has 14 residues. The germline V and J ends were trimmed by 9 bases and 5 bases, with 20 bases remaining between them. Germline V gene sequence: CDR1 MDHEN, CDR2 SYDVKM. The CDR3 DNA sequence: TGTGCCAGTTTTTCTGGGCAGGGGAGCGACGAGCAGTACTTC. It codes for CASFSGQGSDEQYF.

The chain employs TRBV11-2 and TRBJ1-3; no definite D call. The V gene's germline CDR1 is SGHAT and CDR2 FQNNGV. Trimming took off 5 bases at V and 2 bases at J, with 10 bases between the two ends. This CDR3 comprises 14 residues. CDR3 DNA: TGTGCCAGCAGCCCCGGTATCGCTGGAAACACCATATATTTT. Protein: CASSPGIAGNTIYF.

This chain joins TRBV28 and TRBJ2-1; 7 bases map to TRBD1. Germline V gives CDR1 MDHEN, CDR2 SYDVKM. The CDR3 has 14 amino acids. With V trimmed by 4 bases and J by 5 bases, 5 bases remained unmatched. In DNA, the CDR3 is TGTGCCAGCAGTTCACCGACAGGGAACAATGAGCAGTTCTTC. Translation: CASSSPTGNNEQFF.

The CDR3 region is CASSLIVGVDEQFF. In DNA form, the CDR3 reads TGTGCCAGCAGCTTGATAGTAGGGGTCGATGAGCAGTTCTTC. The V call is TRBV5-4, the J call TRBJ2-1, with D tentatively TRBD1 (5 bases). There are 14 residues in the CDR3. Trimming left V 1 base short and J 8 bases short, with 13 bases between. The V gene's germline CDR1 is SGHNT and CDR2 YYREEE (reference sequence).

The gene calls are TRBV27 and TRBJ2-1; a possible D gene is TRBD2 (6 bases). The V end was cut by 0 bases, the J end by 5 bases, with 14 bases between. The CDR3 spans 16 residues. Germline CDR1 and CDR2: MNHEY and SMNVEV (reference sequence). Written as DNA, the CDR3 is TGTGCCAGCAGTTTATCAGGCGGGGTCCGAAACAATGAGCAGTTCTTC. Translating it yields CASSLSGGVRNNEQFF.

V gene TRBV4-1 combines with J gene TRBJ2-1; TRBD2 might be the D (7 bases). The CDR3 contains 18 residues. Trimming took 7 bases from V and 0 from J, leaving 22 bases between them. The germline V gene encodes CDR1 MGHRA and CDR2 YSYEKL. CDR3 protein: CASTGRGGRTSSYNEQFF. In DNA form, the CDR3 reads TGCGCCAGCACTGGCAGGGGCGGGAGAACGAGCTCCTACAATGAGCAGTTCTTC.

J is TRBJ1-2 and V is TRBV6-5; D is possibly TRBD1 (6 bases). CDR1 is MNHEY and CDR2 is SVGAGI in the germline V gene. The CDR3 sequence is 11 residues long. V gave up 8 bases and J gave up 8 bases, with 12 bases separating them. CDR3 nucleotide sequence: TGTGCCAGCGGGTTACAGGGAGGCTACACCTTC. It translates to CASGLQGGYTF.

The chain uses TRBV28 and TRBJ1-5; 8 nucleotides match TRBD1. J lost 4 bases, V lost 5 bases, and 13 bases had no gene match. Germline CDR1 is MDHEN and CDR2 is SYDVKM. The CDR3 spans 17 residues. In DNA form, the CDR3 reads TGTGCCAGCAGTGTTCCACAGGGACAGGTGGAAAATCAGCCCCAGCATTTT. Translation gives CASSVPQGQVENQPQHF.

This chain connects TRBV28 to TRBJ2-2; 8 nucleotides align to TRBD1. Per germline, CDR1 MDHEN and CDR2 SYDVKM. Trimming removed 5 bases from V and 7 bases from J; junction bases left unmatched: 12. The CDR3 contains 16 residues. CDR3 coding DNA: TGTGCCAGCAGTACACGGACAGGGAAAGGGTTCGGGGAGCTGTTTTTT. Its protein product is CASSTRTGKGFGELFF.

The chain uses TRBV19 and TRBJ2-2; TRBD1 matches 8 bases. This CDR3 spans 15 amino acids. Germline V gene data show CDR1 as LNHDA and CDR2 as SQIVND (reference sequence). V gave up 2 bases and J gave up 4 bases; unmatched junction bases: 3. CDR3 residues: CASSITGGVTGELFF. Here the CDR3 DNA reads TGTGCCAGTAGTATAACAGGGGGAGTCACCGGGGAGCTGTTTTTT.

As for this clone: At one end, the junction sequence differs from germline, possibly due to a read error. The chain uses TRBV29-1 and TRBJ2-5, with 8 bases fitting TRBD2. Germline V gene lookup returns CDR1 SQVTM and CDR2 ANQGSEA. The CDR3 is made up of 16 amino acids. The DNA of the CDR3 is TGCAGCGTTGTTGACCTAACTAGCGGCGGGCAAGGGACCCAGTACTTC. It codes for CSVVDLTSGGQGTQYF. Filled out from reference TRBV29-1 and TRBJ2-5, the complete variable domain reads SAVISQKPSRDICQRGTSLTIQCQVDSQVTMMFWYRQQPGQSLTLIATANQGSEATYESGFVIDKFPISRPNLTFSTLTVSNMSPEDSSIYLCSVVDLTSGGQGTQYFGPGTRLLVL.

The chain uses TRBV7-9 and TRBJ2-6, with 7 bases that match TRBD1. The V segment lost 1 base and the J segment 0 bases; nucleotides outside the gene matches: 9. There are 19 residues in the CDR3. The germline CDR1 and CDR2 sequences are SEHNR and FQNEAQ (reference sequence). For the CDR3, the DNA is TGTGCCAGCAGCTTAGTGAAAGGGGACAGCGACTCTGGGGCCAACGTCCTGACTTTC. It encodes CASSLVKGDSDSGANVLTF. Supplemented by reference TRBV7-9 and TRBJ2-6, the full variable domain reads DTGVSQNPRHKITKRGQNVTFRCDPISEHNRLYWYRQTLGQGPEFLTYFQNEAQLEKSRLLSDRFSAERPKGSFSTLEIQRTEQGDSAMYLCASSLVKGDSDSGANVLTFGAGSRLTVL.

This sequence joins TRBV5-1 and TRBJ1-1; the D is unclear. CDR3 size: 15 residues. Germline CDR1 is SGHRS and CDR2 is YFSETQ. Trimming left V 0 bases short and J 4 bases short, with 13 bases between. The CDR3 DNA is TGCGCCAGCAGCTTGGCCTCGGGGTGGGGCACTGAAGCTTTCTTT. This codes for CASSLASGWGTEAFF.

CDR3 nucleotides: TGTGCCAGCAGCTTAGTGGTGGACTTACCAGATACGCAGTATTTT. Its protein product is CASSLVVDLPDTQYF. The J gene is TRBJ2-3, the V gene TRBV7-2; possible D gene TRBD2, 5 bases. The CDR3 extends over 15 amino acids. Trimming stripped 1 base from V and 4 bases from J, with 12 bases between. CDR1 SGHTA and CDR2 FQGNSA come from the germline V gene.

This chain links TRBV7-9 with TRBJ2-3, with 10 positions matching TRBD2. The trim removed 3 bases at V and 1 base at J, leaving 1 base unmatched. Germline CDR1 reads SEHNR; CDR2 reads FQNEAQ (reference sequence). This CDR3 has 15 residues. The CDR3, as DNA: TGTGCCAGCAGCTTTGGACTAGCGGGCACAGATACGCAGTATTTT. Its translation is CASSFGLAGTDTQYF.

The chain joins TRBV4-1 to TRBJ2-3; D unclear. CDR1 is MGHRA, CDR2 YSYEKL, per germline. Trimming cost V 1 base and J 4 bases, with 12 bases left between them. The CDR3 has 15 amino acids. The CDR3 spells CASSQGATVADTQYF. The DNA for the CDR3 is TGCGCCAGCAGCCAAGGGGCTACCGTTGCAGATACGCAGTATTTT.

The genes are TRBV6-1 and TRBJ2-7, with D possibly TRBD1 on 6 matching bases. There are 15 residues in the CDR3. Trimming left V 6 bases short and J 3 bases short, with 18 bases between. Germline values: CDR1 MNHNS, CDR2 SASEGT. The CDR3 is CASSKDRQQFYEQYF. The CDR3 bases are TGTGCCAGCAGCAAAGACAGGCAACAGTTCTACGAGCAGTACTTC.

The chain joins TRBV25-1 to TRBJ1-4; no clear D gene. The V end was cut by 2 bases, the J end by 5 bases, with 9 bases between. CDR3 length equals 14 residues. Germline assignment: CDR1 MGHDK and CDR2 SYGVNS. CDR3 nucleotide sequence: TGTGCCAGCAGTGAAGGGGAGAAGAATGAAAAACTGTTTTTT. This encodes CASSEGEKNEKLFF.

For the CDR3, the DNA is TGTGCCAGCAGTTATGCGATGGGGGGACAAGAGACCCAGTACTTC. Translated: CASSYAMGGQETQYF. The chain has TRBV6-5 and TRBJ2-5; D possibly corresponds to TRBD2 (6 bases). This CDR3 has 15 amino acids. Germline-derived CDR1 and CDR2 are MNHEY and SVGAGI. Trimming removed 3 bases from V and 2 bases from J, with 13 bases in between.